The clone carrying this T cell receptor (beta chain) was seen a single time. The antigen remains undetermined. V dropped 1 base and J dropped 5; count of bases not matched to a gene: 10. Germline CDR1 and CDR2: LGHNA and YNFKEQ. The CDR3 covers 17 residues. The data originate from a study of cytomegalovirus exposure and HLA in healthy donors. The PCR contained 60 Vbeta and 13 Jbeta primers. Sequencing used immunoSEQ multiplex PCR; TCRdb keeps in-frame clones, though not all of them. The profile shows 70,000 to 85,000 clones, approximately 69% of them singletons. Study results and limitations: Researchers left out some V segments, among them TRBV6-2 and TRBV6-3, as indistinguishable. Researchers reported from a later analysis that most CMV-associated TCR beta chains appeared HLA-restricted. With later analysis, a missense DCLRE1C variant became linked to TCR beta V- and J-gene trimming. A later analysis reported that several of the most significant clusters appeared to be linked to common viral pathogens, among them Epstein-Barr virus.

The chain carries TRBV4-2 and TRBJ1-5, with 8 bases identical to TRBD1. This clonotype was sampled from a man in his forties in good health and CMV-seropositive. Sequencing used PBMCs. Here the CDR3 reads CASSQVGRTGSHQPQHF. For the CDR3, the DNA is TGTGCCAGCAGCCAAGTCGGAAGGACAGGGAGTCATCAGCCCCAGCATTTT.